The sequence of this T cell receptor beta chain was determined in a study of T cells after yellow fever vaccination (dated by TCRdb to the late 2010s). About the investigation overall: The SMART-Seq v4 Ultra Low Input RNA kit was used to prepare libraries from fractions with low cell numbers. To follow T-cell clones before and after both primary and booster YFV17D yellow fever vaccination, bulk TCR alpha and beta repertoires underwent longitudinal sequencing. Two healthy male donors, one aged 18 to 30 and one aged 30 to 40 years, made up the cohort. Blood samples were taken at several timepoints before and after primary and secondary immunization, and bulk PBMC replicates and cell subsets were isolated.

Concerning this clonotype: Its binding antigen is unknown. The record has no base qualities; no much larger clone is one base away.

The trim is 3 bases for V and 0 bases for J, with a gap of 13 bases between the germline ends. There are 16 amino acids in the CDR3, from cysteine to phenylalanine inclusive. Solely the CDR3 DNA is kept, with 48 bases framed from the first base. CDR1 and CDR2 are drawn from the germline V gene: MNHEY, SVGAGI. The sequencing machine was an Illumina NovaSeq 6000. TCR cDNA was synthesized by 5'RACE template switching, which introduced a universal primer site and unique molecular identifiers. Priming for cDNA synthesis came from both the TCR alpha and TCR beta constant segments. Two PCR steps were used to amplify libraries, with sample barcodes and sequencing adapters being added in the second step. Libraries were sequenced on Illumina HiSeq 2500 (2x100 bp) or NovaSeq (2x150 bp). The study's processing was this. MIGEC handled demultiplexing of reads and collapsing into UMI consensus sequences, while MiXCR performed V(D)J alignment. Clonotypes responding to the vaccine were identified with edgeR on replicate PBMC samples, with the criteria of FDR below 0.01 and a log2 fold change above 5 up to day 15. Each bulk clonotype received a CD4 or CD8 identity based on whether the sequenced CD4 or CD8 repertoire contained that clonotype at higher abundance. TCRdb took the public reads, trimmed them with fastp at Q25, ran MiXCR for clone calling and kept in-frame beta chains. Here each entry gathers all rows of one CDR3 protein and keeps the most common genes and DNA. TCRdb, not the original authors, processed these V and J calls. The sample has 310,000 or so distinct CDR3 sequences on record, about 3.5% of them singletons. Around 24% of the sample comes from the top ten.

Beyond this particular receptor, the publication reports: The study included only two donors, which limits how far the findings can be generalized. Most clones expanded after primary vaccination were re-detected after the booster (around 96% of CD4 and roughly 87% of CD8), suggesting broad memory maintenance. Computational filtering was required because FACS-sorted repertoires could contain abundant contaminating clonotypes from the bulk population. A small share of clonotypes occurred in both CD4 and CD8 compartments, likely arising from convergent recombination. The secondary T-cell response was weaker than the primary response but faster, peaking on day 5 instead of day 15.

The treatment or condition label on this specimen signifies: live attenuated yellow fever vaccine strain. At each blood-draw timepoint, two biological replicates of bulk PBMCs were collected. A standard Ficoll-Paque protocol was used to isolate PBMCs from peripheral blood. RNA was extracted with TriZol from bulk PBMCs, CD4 and CD8 fractions, and dextramer-positive and dextramer-negative fractions. This TCR was sampled from a man aged 18-30 years who received the YFV17D yellow fever vaccine. The rearranged chain carries TRBV6-5 and TRBJ2-3; the D gene is perhaps TRBD1, from 6 matching bases. Sequenced here: PBMCs, sampled on the day of the yellow fever booster vaccination. The sequence in DNA is TGTGCCAGCAGTTATTCGTCCGGACAGAGCACAGATACGCAGTATTTT. Its protein is CASSYSSGQSTDTQYF.